Shown below are 18 T cell receptor beta chains from a single sample sequenced in a study of blood T cell repertoires in COVID-19. Generated by immunoSEQ multiplex PCR, the TCRdb table keeps only in-frame clones and is missing some. The data hold about 160,000 clones, with approximately 87% observed a single time. What was sequenced was PBMCs or T cells enriched from blood (not recorded which). Receptors were obtained from a woman between 50 and 59 years old who had recovered from COVID-19.

The rearrangement links TRBV12-5 to TRBJ2-7; the D gene is possibly TRBD1 (5 bases). CDR1 is LGHNT, CDR2 FRNRAP, per germline. This CDR3 spans 14 amino acids. Deletions cut 3 bases from V and 0 bases from J, with 9 bases between. The CDR3 DNA follows: TGTGCTAGTGGTTTTCACAGGAGCTCCTACGAGCAGTACTTC. This gives the protein CASGFHRSSYEQYF.

The rearrangement joins TRBV27 to TRBJ1-1; 7 positions match TRBD1. V gave up 5 bases and J gave up 1 base; unmatched junction bases: 4. This CDR3 has 14 amino acids. From germline, CDR1 is MNHEY and CDR2 SMNVEV (reference sequence). The CDR3 DNA reads TGTGCCAGCAGTCGGGACAGAGGGAACACTGAAGCTTTCTTT. This encodes CASSRDRGNTEAFF.

CDR3 loop: CASSQRGRLDTEAFF. CDR3 nucleotide sequence: TGTGCCAGCAGCCAGAGGGGGCGATTGGACACTGAAGCTTTCTTT. The rearrangement joins TRBV3-1 (or the pseudogene TRBV3-2) to TRBJ1-1, with 7 bases identical to TRBD1. The CDR3 spans 15 residues. Germline V gene lookup returns CDR1 LGHDT and CDR2 YNNKEL (reference sequence). Unmatched junction bases numbered 7, after V lost 3 bases and J lost 3 bases.

In DNA form, the CDR3 reads TGTGCCAGCAGCTTAACCGACATAGCCAAAAACATTCAGTACTTC. Residues: CASSLTDIAKNIQYF. The chain has TRBV7-9 and TRBJ2-4; unclear D gene. CDR1 is SEHNR and CDR2 is FQNEAQ in the germline V gene (reference sequence). This CDR3 spans 15 amino acids. V gave up 2 bases and J gave up 0 bases, with 8 bases separating them.

The chain combines TRBV15 with TRBJ1-5, with 9 nucleotides matching TRBD1. After removal of 3 bases from V and 3 bases from J, the junction contained 6 bases not matched to a gene. The CDR3 consists of 16 residues. Germline V lookup: CDR1 LNHNV, CDR2 YYDKDF (reference sequence). The CDR3 spells CATSRGLQGANQPQHF. The CDR3, as DNA: TGTGCCACCAGCAGGGGATTACAGGGGGCCAATCAGCCCCAGCATTTT.

The chain combines TRBV19 with TRBJ2-1; TRBD2 agrees at 8 bases. Germline-derived CDR1 and CDR2 are LNHDA and SQIVND (reference sequence). Losses at the gene ends were 6 bases for V and 10 bases for J; bases not matched to a gene: 14. This CDR3 spans 15 amino acids. Written as DNA, the CDR3 is TGTGCCAGTAGCAACGGAGGCGGGGGGTTTGCGGAGCAGTTCTTC. It encodes CASSNGGGGFAEQFF.

The chain uses TRBV30 and TRBJ1-2; TRBD1 aligns across 8 bases. The V segment lost 5 bases and the J segment 4 bases; nucleotides outside the gene matches: 18. The CDR3 extends over 17 amino acids. Looked up from germline, CDR1 is GTSNPN and CDR2 is SVGIG (reference sequence). CDR3 region: CAWAWGRGLISRYGYTF. CDR3 bases: TGTGCCTGGGCCTGGGGCAGGGGGCTTATATCCCGCTATGGCTACACCTTC. The variable domain in full, with the rest retrieved from reference TRBV30 and TRBJ1-2, is SQTIHQWPATLVQPVGSPLSLECTVEGTSNPNLYWYRQAAGRGLQLLFYSVGIGQISSEVPQNLSASRPQDRQFILSSKKLLLSDSGFYLCAWAWGRGLISRYGYTFGSGTRLTVV.

The J gene is TRBJ1-5, the V gene TRBV18, with D unclear. Germline V lookup: CDR1 KGHSH, CDR2 LQKENI. Trimming removed 6 bases from V and 4 bases from J, with 13 bases in between. The CDR3 runs 14 residues. The CDR3: CASSPASRNQPQHF. DNA of the CDR3: TGTGCCAGCTCCCCTGCGAGCCGAAATCAGCCCCAGCATTTT.

Only one count was recorded for this clone. The chain combines TRBV19 with TRBJ2-3; 9 positions match TRBD2. The CDR3 is 15 residues long. V was pared by 8 bases and J by 2 bases, with 8 bases of the junction left unmatched. Germline assignment: CDR1 LNHDA and CDR2 SQIVND (reference sequence). The CDR3 sequence: CASGGLAGYTDTQYF. The DNA for the CDR3 is TGTGCCAGTGGGGGGCTAGCGGGGTACACAGATACGCAGTATTTT. Complete variable domain (other parts from reference TRBV19 and TRBJ2-3): DGGITQSPKYLFRKEGQNVTLSCEQNLNHDAMYWYRQDPGQGLRLIYYSQIVNDFQKGDIAEGYSVSREKKESFPLTVTSAQKNPTAFYLCASGGLAGYTDTQYFGPGTRLTVL.

This rearrangement joins TRBV5-1 to TRBJ2-1; 10 bases are shared with TRBD1. The CDR3 is 15 amino acids. Germline V gene sequence: CDR1 SGHRS, CDR2 YFSETQ. V dropped 4 bases and J dropped 7; count of bases not matched to a gene: 8. The CDR3 here is CASSADRGQRNEQFF. CDR3 DNA: TGCGCCAGCAGCGCCGACAGGGGGCAGCGGAATGAGCAGTTCTTC.

This chain connects TRBV7-3 to TRBJ2-5; no reliable D call. The CDR3 is made up of 14 amino acids. V lost 3 bases and J lost 1, with 9 bases in between. The germline V gene encodes CDR1 SGHTA and CDR2 FQGTGA. The CDR3 reads CASSFFASQETQYF. DNA of the CDR3: TGTGCCAGCAGCTTCTTCGCTAGCCAAGAGACCCAGTACTTC.

The chain couples TRBV19 to TRBJ2-7, with D perhaps matching TRBD2 (5 bases). CDR1 is LNHDA, CDR2 SQIVND, per germline (reference sequence). Trimming pared 2 bases from V and 2 bases from J, leaving 13 bases between. The CDR3 runs to 15 residues. CDR3 bases: TGTGCCAGTAGTATAATACGAAACGGGGCCTACGAGCAGTACTTC. Translating it yields CASSIIRNGAYEQYF.

The rearrangement joins TRBV2 to TRBJ2-7; D ambiguous. Trimming removed 6 bases from V and 0 bases from J, with 15 bases in between. CDR3 size: 15 residues. Germline V lookup: CDR1 SNHLY, CDR2 FYNNEI. The CDR3 sequence: CASSLTATSSYEQYF. The CDR3 DNA reads as TGTGCCAGCAGCCTTACTGCTACGAGCTCCTACGAGCAGTACTTC.

This clone was counted a few times. The chain couples TRBV7-4 to TRBJ1-5; D unresolved. CDR1 and CDR2 from the germline V gene are SGHVT and SQSDAQ. With 0 bases removed from V and 0 bases from J, the gap between germline ends came to 12 bases. This CDR3 region has 17 residues. In DNA form, the CDR3 reads TGTGCCAGCAGCTTAGCGCTTTGCGGATATAGCAATCAGCCCCAGCATTTT. This encodes CASSLALCGYSNQPQHF.

This sequence joins TRBV2 and TRBJ2-7; TRBD2 is a possible D gene (5 bases). Germline CDR1 and CDR2: SNHLY and FYNNEI. With 4 bases removed from V and 3 bases from J, the gap between germline ends came to 10 bases. This CDR3 contains 13 residues. As DNA, the CDR3 is TGTGCCAGCAGTGCCCTCGAGGGCTACGAGCAGTACTTC. Translation gives CASSALEGYEQYF.

V usage is TRBV4-2 and J usage is TRBJ2-3; TRBD2 agrees at 9 bases. The CDR3 has 15 amino acids. V lost 6 bases, J lost 2 bases, and 6 bases stayed unmatched. Germline assignment: CDR1 LGHNA and CDR2 YNFKEQ. In DNA form, the CDR3 reads TGTGCCAGCAGTCTGAGCGGGGGGCCCACAGATACGCAGTATTTT. It yields the protein CASSLSGGPTDTQYF.

The chain employs TRBV12-3 or TRBV12-4 and TRBJ2-5, with 9 nucleotides matching TRBD2. The length of the CDR3 is 13 residues. V dropped 6 bases and J dropped 4; count of bases not matched to a gene: 3. Here the CDR3 DNA reads TGTGCCAGCAGCCTTAGCGGGGGAGAGACCCAGTACTTC. The encoded protein is CASSLSGGETQYF.

The chain couples TRBV7-2 to TRBJ1-3; 7 bases match TRBD1. The V gene end was trimmed by 2 bases and the J gene end by 2 bases; junction bases not matched to a gene: 3. The CDR3 spans 15 residues. Germline V gene lookup returns CDR1 SGHTA and CDR2 FQGNSA. The CDR3 region is CASSLSGTAGNTIYF. The CDR3 DNA follows: TGTGCCAGCAGCTTAAGTGGGACAGCTGGAAACACCATATATTTT. Together with reference TRBV7-2 and TRBJ1-3, the CDR3 gives the full variable domain: GAGVSQSPSNKVTEKGKDVELRCDPISGHTALYWYRQSLGQGLEFLIYFQGNSAPDKSGLPSDRFSAERTGGSVSTLTIQRTQQEDSAVYLCASSLSGTAGNTIYFGEGSWLTVV.